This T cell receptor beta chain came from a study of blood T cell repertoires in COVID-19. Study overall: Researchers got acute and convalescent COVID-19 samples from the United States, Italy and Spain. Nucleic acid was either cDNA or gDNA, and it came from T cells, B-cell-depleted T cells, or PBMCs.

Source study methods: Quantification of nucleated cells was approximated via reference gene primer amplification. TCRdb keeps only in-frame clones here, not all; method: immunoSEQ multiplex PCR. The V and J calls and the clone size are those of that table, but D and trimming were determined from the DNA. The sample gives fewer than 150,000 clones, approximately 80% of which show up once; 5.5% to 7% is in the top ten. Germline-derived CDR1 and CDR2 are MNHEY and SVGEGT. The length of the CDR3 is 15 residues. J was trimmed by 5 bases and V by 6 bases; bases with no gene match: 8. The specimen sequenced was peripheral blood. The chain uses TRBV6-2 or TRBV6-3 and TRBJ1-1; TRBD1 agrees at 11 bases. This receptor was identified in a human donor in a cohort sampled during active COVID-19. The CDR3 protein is CASSDGQGAGTEAFF. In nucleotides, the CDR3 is TGTGCCAGCAGCGACGGACAGGGGGCGGGTACTGAAGCTTTCTTT.